The T cell receptor (beta chain) described here comes from a study of radiotherapy plus CTLA-4 blockade in lung cancer. Across the study: Objective response rate was about 18%; disease control rate, around 30%.

The assay was immunoSEQ multiplex PCR, and TCRdb's table has in-frame clones only and misses some. The data contain about 45,000 clones, around 72% of them singletons. Findings of the study overall: Response, reportedly, was best predicted by interferon-beta along with early blood T cell clone dynamics. Blood saw expansion of tumor-derived TCR clones after radiotherapy plus ipilimumab.

Ipilimumab CTLA-4 blockade and focal radiation were given to patients with chemo-refractory metastatic non-small-cell lung cancer. About this clone: What it recognizes is unknown.

This CDR3 is 15 amino acids long. Germline V lookup: CDR1 ENHRY, CDR2 SYGVKD. V usage is TRBV10-3 and J usage is TRBJ2-5; 10 bases align to TRBD1. The J call is doubtful: the DNA matches TRBJ2-7 better. Sequences were derived from peripheral blood, sampled from a patient treated with radiotherapy plus ipilimumab. This TCR was recovered from a human donor with non-small cell lung cancer who had a complete response to radiotherapy plus ipilimumab. The CDR3 here is CAISEGDRGSYEQYF. The CDR3 DNA reads as TGTGCCATCAGTGAGGGGGACAGGGGCTCCTACGAGCAGTACTTC.